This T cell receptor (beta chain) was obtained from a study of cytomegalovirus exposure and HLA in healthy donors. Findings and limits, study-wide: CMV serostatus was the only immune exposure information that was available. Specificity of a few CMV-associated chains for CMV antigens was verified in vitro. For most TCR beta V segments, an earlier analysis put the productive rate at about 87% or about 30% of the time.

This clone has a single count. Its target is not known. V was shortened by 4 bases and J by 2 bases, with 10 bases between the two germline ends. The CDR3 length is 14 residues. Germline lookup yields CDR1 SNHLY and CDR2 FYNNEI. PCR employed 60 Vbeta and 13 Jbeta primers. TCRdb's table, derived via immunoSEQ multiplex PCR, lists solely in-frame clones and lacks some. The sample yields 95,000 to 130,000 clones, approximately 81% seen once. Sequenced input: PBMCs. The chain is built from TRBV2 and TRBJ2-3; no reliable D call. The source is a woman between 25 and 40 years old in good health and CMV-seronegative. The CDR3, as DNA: TGTGCCAGCAGTGTGGGCAGGAACACAGATACGCAGTATTTT. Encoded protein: CASSVGRNTDTQYF.